This T cell receptor (beta chain) was obtained from a study of blood T cell repertoires in COVID-19 (TCRdb year 2020). Looking at the study overall: Samples covering the acute and convalescent phases of COVID-19 were provided by collaborators in the United States, Italy and Spain. The material from the prospective study consisted of cDNA or gDNA derived from T cells, B-cell-depleted T cells, or PBMCs. Subjects who had been exposed to COVID-19, were actively infected with it, or had recovered from it provided the deeply sampled blood TCRbeta repertoires that made up the dataset. The repertoires were made available in a free public database intended to serve as a resource for research on the immune response to SARS-CoV-2. Samples came from the ongoing ImmuneRACE study (first 160 participants) plus 1,254 subjects from 6 global collaborators. Sample metadata almost always included a de-identified subject ID, COVID-19 status, age in years and sex. HLA class I and class II types, where available, came from metadata supplied by the sample provider rather than from assay-based typing. Overall results and qualifications from the work: Clinical and demographic metadata were provided uncurated, with the amount varying by source and participant.

Each collaborating institution followed its own protocols to collect whole blood in K2EDTA tubes. Collaborator samples were shipped for TCRbeta analysis as frozen whole blood, isolated PBMCs, or DNA extracted from either sample type. TCRbeta CDR3 regions were amplified from genomic DNA using the immunoSEQ Assay, a bias-controlled multiplex PCR. The study's own analysis went as follows. Within the assay, amplification of reference gene primers was used to estimate how many nucleated cells each sample contained. To quantify the absolute abundance of each unique TCRbeta CDR3 rearrangement, sequence reads were collapsed and filtered. For each sample, productive Simpson clonality was calculated as the square root of Simpson's diversity index across productive rearrangements. Sourced from immuneACCESS, this table was stored by TCRdb with only in-frame sequences that have V and J called. A share of the clones is absent; for the studies checked, an unresolved V gene accounts for under half, and the remainder has no known explanation. V, J and clone size are taken as reported in that table, and D and trimming were inferred from the DNA itself. The sample data list about 85,000 clones, and roughly 87% of these were observed just once. The ten largest account for about 5.3% of the sample.

The CDR3, from cysteine to phenylalanine, totals 15 residues. Solely the CDR3 DNA is kept, with 45 bases framed from the first base. For CDR1 and CDR2, the germline V gene lists MNHEY and SVGAGI. The V and J ends are trimmed by 6 bases and 1 base, leaving 14 bases between them. Comment on this clone: The specificity of this receptor is unknown. No qualities accompany the bases; no much larger clone lies one base away.

The sample was peripheral blood. The rearranged chain carries TRBV6-5 and TRBJ2-3, and possibly TRBD2, on 5 matching bases. The receptor comes from a man in his 60s with acute or convalescent COVID-19. CDR3 sequence: CASSLGGYGTDTQYF. The bases are TGTGCCAGCAGCCTTGGCGGGTACGGCACAGATACGCAGTATTTT.